These 4 T cell receptor beta chains share one sample of origin, sequenced in a study of technical replicates of blood from a few donors. Using immunoSEQ multiplex PCR, the repertoire was profiled, and TCRdb retains in-frame clones only, with some absent. The table records approximately 94,000 clones, almost 97% of them present only once. Specimen: T cells isolated from PBMCs. All receptors derive from a human donor in good health.

This chain uses TRBV27 with TRBJ1-5; D might be TRBD1 (6 bases). CDR3 length: 12 amino acids. Germline assignment: CDR1 MNHEY and CDR2 SMNVEV (reference sequence). V shed 5 bases and J shed 6 bases, with 8 bases lying between them. CDR3 in amino acids: CASSIRGQPQHF. CDR3 nucleotides: TGTGCCAGCAGTATCAGGGGTCAGCCCCAGCATTTT.

This chain uses TRBV11-2 with TRBJ1-3; D is unresolved. Germline CDR1 SGHAT, CDR2 FQNNGV. This CDR3 has 14 amino acids. The ends were cut back, 7 bases at V and 5 bases at J, with 15 bases in the middle. The CDR3 DNA follows: TGTGCCAGCACCTCGGAGTATGTTAGAAACACCATATATTTT. This translates into CASTSEYVRNTIYF.

The chain recombines TRBV5-1 with TRBJ2-7; TRBD1 agrees at 12 bases. Trimming removed 4 bases from V and 5 bases from J; junction bases left unmatched: 10. Germline assignment: CDR1 SGHRS and CDR2 YFSETQ. CDR3 size: 16 residues. CDR3 sequence reads: CASSLSGTGGIHEQYF. DNA for the CDR3: TGCGCCAGCAGCCTCTCCGGGACAGGGGGCATCCACGAGCAGTACTTC.

The chain combines TRBV4-1 with TRBJ2-7; 10 bases map to TRBD2. V shed 3 bases and J 3 bases; nucleotides not matched to a gene: 2. This CDR3 spans 14 amino acids. Germline loops: CDR1 MGHRA, CDR2 YSYEKL. CDR3 sequence reads: CASSQLAGVYEQYF. DNA for the CDR3: TGCGCCAGCAGCCAGCTAGCGGGAGTCTACGAGCAGTACTTC.